The present TCR beta chain was sequenced within a study of blood T cell repertoires in COVID-19. Original processing notes: Using reference gene primer amplification, nucleated cell counts were estimated. The protocol was immunoSEQ multiplex PCR, while the TCRdb copy is restricted to in-frame clones and leaves out a portion. V and J calls and clone size are copied from that table; D and trimming were computed from the DNA. The sample has about 210,000 clones, approximately 80% seen once; the top ten hold 13%. This CDR3 contains 16 residues. V was pared by 4 bases and J by 0 bases, with 5 bases of the junction left unmatched. Germline CDR1 reads SGHNT; CDR2 reads YYREEE (reference sequence).

Material: peripheral blood. The V and J genes are TRBV5-4 and TRBJ2-1, with 9 bases lining up with TRBD2. The receptor comes from a human donor in a cohort sampled during active COVID-19. The CDR3 loop is CASSLTSGYSYNEQFF. The CDR3 DNA reads as TGTGCCAGCAGCCTGACTAGCGGTTACTCCTACAATGAGCAGTTCTTC.